The TCR beta chain under discussion was sequenced for a study of blood T cell repertoires in COVID-19. Study-wide background: Material from acute and convalescent COVID-19 was sourced from the United States, Italy and Spain. PBMCs, B-cell-depleted T cells, or T cells provided the cDNA or gDNA that made up the material.

Study processing details: Estimates of nucleated cell counts were drawn from the amplification of reference gene primers. Produced via immunoSEQ multiplex PCR; TCRdb's table is partial and in-frame only. Clone size and the V and J calls come from that table; the DNA yielded D and trimming. There are about 340,000 clones in the sample; more than 70% occur only once, and around 3% lies in the top ten. CDR3 length equals 15 residues. CDR1 and CDR2 (germline): SGHAT, FQNNGV. Unmatched junction bases numbered 4, after V lost 5 bases and J lost 1 base. This sequence joins TRBV11-2 and TRBJ2-2; 7 bases match TRBD1. Material: peripheral blood. The sequence derives from a man aged 30-40 years with active or convalescent COVID-19. CDR3 region: CASSHGDRNTGELFF. CDR3 coding DNA: TGTGCCAGCAGCCACGGGGACAGGAACACCGGGGAGCTGTTTTTT.